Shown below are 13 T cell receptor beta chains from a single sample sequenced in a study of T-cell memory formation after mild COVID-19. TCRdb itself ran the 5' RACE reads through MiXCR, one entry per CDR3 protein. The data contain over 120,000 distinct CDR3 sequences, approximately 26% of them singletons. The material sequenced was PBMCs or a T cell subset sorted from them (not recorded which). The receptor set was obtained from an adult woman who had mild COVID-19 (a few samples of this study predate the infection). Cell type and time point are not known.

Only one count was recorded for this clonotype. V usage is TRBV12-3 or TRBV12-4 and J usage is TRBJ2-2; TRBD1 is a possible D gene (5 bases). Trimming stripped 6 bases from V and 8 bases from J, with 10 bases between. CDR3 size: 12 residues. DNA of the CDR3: TGTGCCAGCAGACTCAACAGGGGGGAGCTGTTTTTT. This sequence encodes CASRLNRGELFF.

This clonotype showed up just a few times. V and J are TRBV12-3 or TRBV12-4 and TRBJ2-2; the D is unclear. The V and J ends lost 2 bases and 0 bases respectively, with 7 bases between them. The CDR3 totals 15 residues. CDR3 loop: CASSLRHTNTGELFF. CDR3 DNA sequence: TGTGCCAGCAGTTTACGGCACACGAACACCGGGGAGCTGTTTTTT.

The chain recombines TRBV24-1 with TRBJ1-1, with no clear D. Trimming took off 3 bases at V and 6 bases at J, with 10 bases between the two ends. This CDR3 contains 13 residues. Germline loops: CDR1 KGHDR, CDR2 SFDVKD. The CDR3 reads CATSDDGVAEAFF. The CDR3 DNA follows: TGTGCCACCAGTGATGATGGGGTGGCTGAAGCTTTCTTT.

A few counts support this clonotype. This CDR3 is CASSQTGVYNSPLHF. The CDR3 DNA reads as TGCGCCAGCAGCCAAACGGGAGTCTATAATTCACCCCTCCACTTT. V gene TRBV4-1 combines with J gene TRBJ1-6; the D is unclear. The CDR3 totals 15 residues. CDR1 is MGHRA, CDR2 YSYEKL, per germline. The ends were cut back, 2 bases at V and 3 bases at J, with 8 bases in the middle.

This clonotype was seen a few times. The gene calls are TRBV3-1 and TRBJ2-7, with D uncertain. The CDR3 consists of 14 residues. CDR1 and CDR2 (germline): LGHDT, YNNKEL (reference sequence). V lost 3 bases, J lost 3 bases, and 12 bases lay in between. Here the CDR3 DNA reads TGTGCCAGCAGCCAGTCGGAGAGTATCTACGAGCAGTACTTC. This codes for CASSQSESIYEQYF.

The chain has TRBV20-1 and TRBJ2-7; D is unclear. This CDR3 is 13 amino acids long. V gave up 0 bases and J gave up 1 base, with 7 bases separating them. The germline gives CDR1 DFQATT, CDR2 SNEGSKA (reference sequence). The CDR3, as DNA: TGCAGTGCTAGAGACTACTATTCCTACGAGCAGTACTTC. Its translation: CSARDYYSYEQYF.

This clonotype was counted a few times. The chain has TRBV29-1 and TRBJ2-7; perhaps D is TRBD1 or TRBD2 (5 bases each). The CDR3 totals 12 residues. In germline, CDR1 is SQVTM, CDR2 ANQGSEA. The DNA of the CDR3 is TGCGGGGCTTGGGGGAGTGGTGACGAGCAGTACTTC. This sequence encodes CGAWGSGDEQYF.

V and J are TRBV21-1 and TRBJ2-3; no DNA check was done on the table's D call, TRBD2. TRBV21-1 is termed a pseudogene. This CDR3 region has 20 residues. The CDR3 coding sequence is TGTGCCAGCAGCAATGGACAGTGCCCTAGCCAGGGACCTAGCACAGATACGCAGTATTTT. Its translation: CASSNGQCPSQGPSTDTQYF.

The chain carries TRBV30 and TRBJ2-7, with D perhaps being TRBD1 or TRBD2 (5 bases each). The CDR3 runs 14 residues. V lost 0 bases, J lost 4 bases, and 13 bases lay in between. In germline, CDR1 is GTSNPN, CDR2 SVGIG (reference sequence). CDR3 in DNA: TGTGCCTGGAGTGTACGGGACCTCGAGTACGAGCAGTACTTC. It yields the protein CAWSVRDLEYEQYF.

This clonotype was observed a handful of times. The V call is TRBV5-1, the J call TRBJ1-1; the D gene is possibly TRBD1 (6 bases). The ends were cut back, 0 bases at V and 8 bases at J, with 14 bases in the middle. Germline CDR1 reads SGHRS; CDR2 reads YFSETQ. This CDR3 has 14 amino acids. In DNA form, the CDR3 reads TGCGCCAGCAGCTTGGGACAGGTGGAATCCGAAGCTTTCTTT. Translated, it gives CASSLGQVESEAFF.

The CDR3 coding sequence is TGTGCCAGCAGTTCCCACCTCCGGGGTTTCAGCGGGAGTCATGCAGATACGCAGTATTTT. Translating it yields CASSSHLRGFSGSHADTQYF. The gene calls are TRBV27 and TRBJ2-3; 8 nucleotides match TRBD2. J lost 4 bases, V lost 4 bases, and 22 bases had no gene match. Germline CDR1 and CDR2: MNHEY and SMNVEV (reference sequence). The CDR3 loop spans 20 amino acids.

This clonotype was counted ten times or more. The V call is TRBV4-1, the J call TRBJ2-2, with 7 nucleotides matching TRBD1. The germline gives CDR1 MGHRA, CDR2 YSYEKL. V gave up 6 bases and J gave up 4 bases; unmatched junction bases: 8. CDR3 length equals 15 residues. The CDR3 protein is CASRLGGRGTGELFF. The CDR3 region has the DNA TGCGCCAGCAGGCTAGGGGGCCGAGGCACCGGGGAGCTGTTTTTT.

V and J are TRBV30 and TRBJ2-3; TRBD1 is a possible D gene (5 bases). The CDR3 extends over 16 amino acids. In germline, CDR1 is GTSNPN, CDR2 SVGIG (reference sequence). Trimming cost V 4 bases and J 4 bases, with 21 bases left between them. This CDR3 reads CAWKGLGLRLADTQYF. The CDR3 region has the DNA TGTGCCTGGAAGGGGCTGGGGCTACGGCTCGCAGATACGCAGTATTTT.